The following is a T cell receptor (beta chain) sequence with its context. Its target is not known. The trim removed 4 bases at V and 6 bases at J, leaving 5 bases unmatched. This CDR3 has 13 residues. Germline-derived CDR1 and CDR2 are SGHAT and FQNNGV. This sample is drawn from a study of OX40 agonist ivuxolimab in advanced cancers. Study in general: Every 2 weeks, patients received ivuxolimab intravenously, dosed at 0.01 to 10 mg/kg.

Study-level findings and limits: CD8+ T cells (on average) carried more expanded clones than CD4+ T cells.

Some clones are missing from TCRdb's copy, which holds only in-frame ones; the method was immunoSEQ multiplex PCR. The sample includes more than 50,000 clones, around 84% of them seen just once. The receptor's source is an adult with an advanced solid tumor such as melanoma, head and neck, liver or kidney cancer. The chain joins TRBV11-2 to TRBJ2-7; 8 bases line up with TRBD1. The sequenced sample was CD4+ or CD8+ T cells sorted from blood, obtained in a trial of the OX40 agonist ivuxolimab. The CDR3 DNA reads TGTGCCAGCAGCTCGGACAGGGTAGGCGAGCAGTACTTC. It is translated as CASSSDRVGEQYF.